This T cell receptor (beta chain) was sequenced during a study of blood T cell repertoires in COVID-19. The wider study: Acute and convalescent COVID-19 specimens originated in the United States, Italy and Spain. From T cells, B-cell-depleted T cells, or PBMCs came the material, which was cDNA or gDNA.

How the authors handled the data: By means of reference gene primer amplification, nucleated cell counts were estimated. Only in-frame clones appear in the TCRdb table, and some are missing; sequencing was by immunoSEQ multiplex PCR. That table furnishes V, J and clone size, whereas the DNA furnished D and trimming. The sample holds about 120,000 clones, under 90% seen once. Sequenced input: peripheral blood. This receptor was taken from a man in his sixties with acute or convalescent COVID-19.

As DNA, the CDR3 is TGTGCCAGCAGCCAATCTGGGCTGGAGCAGTTCTTC. It codes for CASSQSGLEQFF. The rearrangement joins TRBV4-2 to TRBJ2-1; D remains unclear. Germline V lookup: CDR1 LGHNA, CDR2 YNFKEQ. This CDR3 is 12 amino acids long. V dropped 2 bases and J dropped 10 bases, with 9 bases sitting between them.